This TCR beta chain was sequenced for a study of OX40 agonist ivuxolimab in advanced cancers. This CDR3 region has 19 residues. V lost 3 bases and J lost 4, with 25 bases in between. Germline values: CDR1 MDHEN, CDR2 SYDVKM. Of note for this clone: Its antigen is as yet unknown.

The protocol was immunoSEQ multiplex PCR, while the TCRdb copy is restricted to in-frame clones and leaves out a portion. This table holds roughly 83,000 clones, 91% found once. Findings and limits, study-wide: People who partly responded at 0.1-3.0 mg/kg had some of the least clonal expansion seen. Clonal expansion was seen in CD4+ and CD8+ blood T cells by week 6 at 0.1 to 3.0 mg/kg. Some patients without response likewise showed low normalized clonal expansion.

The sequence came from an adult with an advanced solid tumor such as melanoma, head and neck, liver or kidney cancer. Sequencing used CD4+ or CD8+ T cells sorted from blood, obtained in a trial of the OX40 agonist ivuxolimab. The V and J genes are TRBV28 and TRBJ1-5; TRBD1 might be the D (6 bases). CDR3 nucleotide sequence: TGTGCCAGCAGTTTGTTTTCAGTACGAGGGACAATAGGGAATCAGCCCCAGCATTTT. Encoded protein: CASSLFSVRGTIGNQPQHF.